A selection of T cell receptor beta chains follows, all from one sample in a study of blood T cell repertoires in COVID-19. The assay was immunoSEQ multiplex PCR, and TCRdb's table has in-frame clones only and misses some. This table has around 700,000 clones, 75% to 90% appearing once. Source material: peripheral blood. These receptors all stem from a woman younger than 35 with acute or convalescent COVID-19. The CDR3 runs from the conserved cysteine through the conserved F or W. Each record gives: J gene, V gene, clone size, D gene, CDR3 protein, CDR3 DNA. The D gene is left open where the match is weak. Not all rows give a size; the values are once, few, many and, for expanded clones, a class.

J: TRBJ1-1
V: TRBV5-1
size: -
D: -
CDR3: CASSLGDITEAFF
DNA: TGCGCCAGCAGCTTGGGCGACATCACTGAAGCTTTCTTT

J: TRBJ2-7
V: TRBV7-9
size: -
D: -
CDR3: CASTPGSYEQYF
DNA: TGTGCCAGCACACCGGGCTCCTACGAGCAGTACTTC

J: TRBJ1-5
V: TRBV6-5
size: -
D: -
CDR3: CASSYSGGAQPQHF
DNA: TGTGCCAGCAGTTACTCGGGAGGGGCGCAGCCCCAGCATTTT

J: TRBJ2-2
V: TRBV7-2
size: -
D: -
CDR3: CASSSAGGGELFF
DNA: TGTGCCAGCAGCTCCGCCGGGGGTGGGGAGCTGTTTTTT

J: TRBJ2-7
V: TRBV7-2
size: once
D: -
CDR3: CASSSYRAANYEQYF
DNA: TGTGCCAGCAGCTCATACAGGGCTGCGAACTACGAGCAGTACTTC

J: TRBJ1-2
V: TRBV5-1
size: -
D: -
CDR3: CASSEGNYGYTF
DNA: TGCGCCAGCAGTGAGGGTAACTATGGCTACACCTTC

J: TRBJ1-2
V: TRBV5-5
size: once
D: TRBD1
CDR3: CASSFSPRQGGSGYTF
DNA: TGTGCCAGCAGCTTTTCCCCAAGACAGGGGGGAAGCGGCTACACCTTC

J: TRBJ1-2
V: TRBV19
size: -
D: -
CDR3: CASKPGPTVDGYTF
DNA: TGTGCCAGTAAGCCAGGGCCCACCGTGGATGGCTACACCTTC

J: TRBJ1-6
V: TRBV27
size: once
D: -
CDR3: CASSPYWEGPPLHF
DNA: TGTGCCAGCAGCCCGTACTGGGAGGGTCCACCCCTCCACTTT

J: TRBJ2-7
V: TRBV7-9
size: -
D: TRBD1
CDR3: CASSSTTGAPYEQYF
DNA: TGTGCCAGCAGTTCTACGACAGGGGCCCCCTACGAGCAGTACTTC

J: TRBJ2-3
V: TRBV6-4
size: -
D: TRBD2
CDR3: CASSATSGSGGTDTQYF
DNA: TGTGCCAGCAGTGCCACTAGCGGTTCGGGGGGCACAGATACGCAGTATTTT

J: TRBJ2-2
V: TRBV11-3
size: -
D: -
CDR3: CASSQGHTNTGELFF
DNA: TGTGCCAGCAGCCAGGGACACACCAACACCGGGGAGCTGTTTTTT

J: TRBJ2-1
V: TRBV5-1
size: -
D: -
CDR3: CASSFTAQEQFF
DNA: TGCGCCAGCAGCTTTACCGCCCAGGAGCAGTTCTTC

J: TRBJ2-3
V: TRBV2
size: few
D: TRBD2
CDR3: CASIRKTSRGTDTQYF
DNA: TGTGCCAGCATCCGAAAGACTAGCCGAGGCACAGATACGCAGTATTTT

J: TRBJ1-2
V: TRBV6-2/TRBV6-3
size: -
D: -
CDR3: CASTPLGSYGYTF
DNA: TGTGCCAGCACCCCCCTCGGGTCCTATGGCTACACCTTC

J: TRBJ2-7
V: TRBV7-2
size: once
D: -
CDR3: CASSHDKGGGPTYEQYF
DNA: TGTGCCAGCAGCCATGACAAGGGCGGGGGCCCCACCTACGAGCAGTACTTC

J: TRBJ1-2
V: TRBV4-2
size: -
D: TRBD1
CDR3: CASSQDRGPNYGYTF
DNA: TGTGCCAGCAGCCAAGACAGGGGGCCTAACTATGGCTACACCTTC

J: TRBJ2-1
V: TRBV11-2
size: -
D: -
CDR3: CASGPPGTPWLNEQFF
DNA: TGTGCCAGCGGCCCCCCAGGGACACCGTGGCTGAATGAGCAGTTCTTC

J: TRBJ1-1
V: TRBV9
size: -
D: -
CDR3: CASSAQSNTEAFF
DNA: TGTGCCAGCAGCGCACAATCGAACACTGAAGCTTTCTTT

J: TRBJ2-5
V: TRBV6-5
size: -
D: -
CDR3: CASSTRGTQETQYF
DNA: TGTGCCAGCAGTACTCGGGGGACCCAAGAGACCCAGTACTTC

J: TRBJ1-1
V: TRBV6-6
size: -
D: TRBD1
CDR3: CASIRTGGRGTEAFF
DNA: TGTGCCAGCATTAGGACAGGGGGTCGGGGCACTGAAGCTTTCTTT

J: TRBJ2-7
V: TRBV29-1
size: -
D: TRBD1
CDR3: CSVALYAVGQVSYEQYF
DNA: TGCAGCGTCGCACTATACGCCGTAGGACAGGTCTCCTACGAGCAGTACTTC

J: TRBJ1-3
V: TRBV5-5
size: -
D: -
CDR3: CASIDFLGNTIYF
DNA: TGTGCCAGCATCGACTTCTTGGGAAACACCATATATTTT

J: TRBJ2-2
V: TRBV24-1
size: -
D: TRBD1
CDR3: CAPTEVGTGNTGELFF
DNA: TGTGCCCCTACGGAAGTGGGGACAGGGAACACCGGGGAGCTGTTTTTT

J: TRBJ1-4
V: TRBV6-5
size: -
D: -
CDR3: CASDSGGGDEKLFF
DNA: TGTGCCAGCGATTCGGGGGGAGGCGATGAAAAACTGTTTTTT

J: TRBJ1-2
V: TRBV30
size: -
D: TRBD1
CDR3: CAWNSGQGYGYTF
DNA: TGTGCCTGGAACAGCGGACAGGGCTATGGCTACACCTTC

J: TRBJ1-5
V: TRBV7-8
size: -
D: -
CDR3: CASVREPGGQPQHF
DNA: TGTGCCAGCGTCCGCGAACCCGGAGGTCAGCCCCAGCATTTT

J: TRBJ2-5
V: TRBV5-6
size: few
D: TRBD2
CDR3: CASSSYGGQETQYF
DNA: TGTGCCAGCAGCTCGTACGGGGGGCAAGAGACCCAGTACTTC

J: TRBJ2-7
V: TRBV28
size: -
D: -
CDR3: CASSLAGYEQYF
DNA: TGTGCCAGCAGTTTAGCGGGCTACGAGCAGTACTTC

J: TRBJ2-7
V: TRBV6-5
size: -
D: -
CDR3: CASSFFTGYSPDEQYF
DNA: TGTGCCAGCAGTTTCTTTACAGGGTATTCACCCGACGAGCAGTACTTC

J: TRBJ1-5
V: TRBV7-9
size: -
D: -
CDR3: CASSLGPGNQPQHF
DNA: TGTGCCAGCAGCTTAGGGCCAGGGAATCAGCCCCAGCATTTT

J: TRBJ2-7
V: TRBV2
size: -
D: TRBD2
CDR3: CASSGGGSYEQYF
DNA: TGTGCCAGCAGCGGGGGGGGCTCCTACGAGCAGTACTTC

J: TRBJ2-3
V: TRBV7-3
size: -
D: TRBD2
CDR3: CASSQRTSGGLDTQYF
DNA: TGTGCCAGCAGCCAGAGGACTAGCGGGGGTCTAGATACGCAGTATTTT

J: TRBJ1-2
V: TRBV6-5
size: -
D: TRBD1
CDR3: CASSYRGQGGGYTF
DNA: TGTGCCAGCAGTTACCGCGGACAGGGCGGGGGCTACACCTTC

J: TRBJ1-4
V: TRBV19
size: -
D: -
CDR3: CASSIGSRVRSEKLFF
DNA: TGTGCCAGTAGTATAGGTTCCAGGGTGCGTAGTGAAAAACTGTTTTTT

J: TRBJ2-1
V: TRBV18
size: -
D: TRBD2
CDR3: CASSPPDGLAGDNEQFF
DNA: TGTGCCAGCTCACCACCGGACGGGCTAGCGGGGGACAATGAGCAGTTCTTC

J: TRBJ1-5
V: TRBV19
size: -
D: -
CDR3: CASRTQENSNQPQHF
DNA: TGTGCCAGTAGAACACAGGAGAATAGCAATCAGCCCCAGCATTTT

J: TRBJ2-7
V: TRBV5-1
size: -
D: -
CDR3: CASSLEGGYEQYF
DNA: TGCGCCAGCAGCTTGGAAGGAGGCTACGAGCAGTACTTC

J: TRBJ1-1
V: TRBV5-1
size: -
D: -
CDR3: CASRSESAEAFF
DNA: TGCGCCAGCAGAAGCGAATCTGCTGAAGCTTTCTTT

J: TRBJ1-1
V: TRBV20-1
size: -
D: -
CDR3: CSASWWRALSLLMNTEAFF
DNA: TGCAGTGCTAGTTGGTGGAGGGCCCTCTCCCTTCTAATGAACACTGAAGCTTTCTTT

J: TRBJ2-5
V: TRBV3-1/TRBV3-2
size: -
D: TRBD2
CDR3: CASSLRGGIQETQYF
DNA: TGTGCCAGCAGCCTTCGGGGGGGGATTCAAGAGACCCAGTACTTC

J: TRBJ1-2
V: TRBV27
size: once
D: -
CDR3: CASSSPAKGSHGYTF
DNA: TGTGCCAGCAGTTCCCCCGCGAAGGGGTCCCATGGCTACACCTTC

J: TRBJ2-3
V: TRBV3-1/TRBV3-2
size: -
D: TRBD2
CDR3: CASSQETGGSGGLTDTQYF
DNA: TGTGCCAGCAGCCAAGAAACAGGCGGTAGCGGGGGCCTCACAGATACGCAGTATTTT

J: TRBJ2-3
V: TRBV5-5
size: few
D: -
CDR3: CASSLDSPTDTQYF
DNA: TGTGCCAGCAGCTTGGACAGTCCCACAGATACGCAGTATTTT

J: TRBJ2-2
V: TRBV9
size: -
D: TRBD1
CDR3: CASSHGPQGAPGELFF
DNA: TGTGCCAGCAGCCACGGGCCACAGGGGGCCCCCGGGGAGCTGTTTTTT

J: TRBJ1-6
V: TRBV18
size: once
D: -
CDR3: CASSPQDLADSPLHF
DNA: TGTGCCAGCTCCCCGCAAGATTTGGCAGATTCACCCCTCCACTTT

J: TRBJ1-2
V: TRBV6-6
size: once
D: -
CDR3: CASRFGSDYGYTF
DNA: TGTGCCAGCAGGTTCGGGTCGGACTATGGCTACACCTTC

J: TRBJ2-2
V: TRBV15
size: -
D: -
CDR3: CATSRADGGELFF
DNA: TGTGCCACCAGCAGAGCCGACGGGGGGGAGCTGTTTTTT

J: TRBJ2-7
V: TRBV7-2
size: -
D: TRBD2
CDR3: CASSLLRIAGASYEQYF
DNA: TGTGCCAGCAGCTTACTTAGGATAGCGGGGGCCTCCTACGAGCAGTACTTC

J: TRBJ1-1
V: TRBV18
size: -
D: -
CDR3: CASSLQGDTEAFF
DNA: TGTGCCAGCTCCTTACAGGGCGACACTGAAGCTTTCTTT

J: TRBJ1-5
V: TRBV18
size: -
D: -
CDR3: CASSPSHPQAYSNQPQHF
DNA: TGTGCCAGCTCACCGTCACACCCTCAGGCATATAGCAATCAGCCCCAGCATTTT

J: TRBJ1-2
V: TRBV6-5
size: -
D: -
CDR3: CASSYSNSHRDGYTF
DNA: TGTGCCAGCAGTTACTCGAATTCCCACAGGGATGGCTACACCTTC